This T cell receptor (beta chain) is drawn from a study of shared clonotypes between healthy human individuals. Points from the study as a whole: Exclusively blood specimens were collected; tissue repertoires likely differ. Naive subsets, compared against memory subsets, generally had larger estimated richness values. It was the non-shared clonotypes that had lower generation probabilities than clonotypes shared by all four donors.

V was trimmed by 5 bases and J by 11 bases, leaving 21 bases between them. The CDR3 is made up of 14 amino acids. CDR1 and CDR2 from the germline V gene are LNHDA and SQIVND (reference sequence). Sequencing used immunoSEQ multiplex PCR; TCRdb keeps in-frame clones, though not all of them. The sample consists of roughly 640,000 clones, about 74% of them appearing once. Worth noting for this clone: Antigen unknown.

The sequence was collected from a woman in her thirties in good health. The J gene is TRBJ1-1, the V gene TRBV19; weak D call: TRBD1 (6 bases). Sequenced material: memory CD4+ T cells sorted from blood. Subset of the sample: CD45RA-negative fraction. The CDR3 DNA reads as TGTGCCAGTAGTCCGGGTAGGGGGGGCGAATCGGCTTTCTTT. It encodes CASSPGRGGESAFF.